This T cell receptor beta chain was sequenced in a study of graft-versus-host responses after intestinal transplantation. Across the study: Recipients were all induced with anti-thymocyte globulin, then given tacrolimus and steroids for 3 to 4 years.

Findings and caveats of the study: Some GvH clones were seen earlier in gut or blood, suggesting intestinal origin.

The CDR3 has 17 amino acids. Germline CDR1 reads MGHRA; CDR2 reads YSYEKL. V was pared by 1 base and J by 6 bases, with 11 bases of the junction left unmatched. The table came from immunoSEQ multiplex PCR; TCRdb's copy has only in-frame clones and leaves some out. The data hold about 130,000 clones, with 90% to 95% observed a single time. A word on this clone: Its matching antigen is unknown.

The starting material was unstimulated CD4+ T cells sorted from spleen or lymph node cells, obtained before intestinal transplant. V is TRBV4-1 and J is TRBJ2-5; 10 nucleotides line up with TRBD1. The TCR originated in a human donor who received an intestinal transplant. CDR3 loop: CASSQAPPRDRGKTQYF. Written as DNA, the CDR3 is TGCGCCAGCAGCCAAGCCCCTCCCCGGGACAGGGGAAAGACCCAGTACTTC.